This T cell receptor beta chain was found in a study of T cells in localized non-small cell lung cancer. General study findings and limits: With higher T cell density in blood came longer overall survival. Heterogeneity remains possible because sequencing was limited to only one tumor region. There was higher T cell clonality in uninvolved adjacent lung than in tumor, and it was highest there. A median approximately 57 of the top 100 tumor clones appeared in adjacent lung.

V was pared by 5 bases and J by 0 bases, with 11 bases between. The CDR3 spans 16 residues. Germline-derived CDR1 and CDR2 are SGHVS and FQNEAQ. With regard to this clone: Its target is unknown.

Profiled with immunoSEQ multiplex PCR; TCRdb holds only in-frame clones, not every one. The repertoire holds around 25,000 clones, under 90% seen once, with around 23% in the top ten. This clonotype originated in a man aged 40 to 70 with stage I squamous cell lung carcinoma. The chain employs TRBV7-8 and TRBJ2-6, with D perhaps assigned TRBD1 or TRBD2 (5 bases each). The source material was peripheral blood, sampled before any cancer treatment. CDR3 protein: CASSPGRLSGANVLTF. In nucleotides, the CDR3 is TGTGCCAGCAGCCCGGGACGGCTCTCTGGGGCCAACGTCCTGACTTTC.